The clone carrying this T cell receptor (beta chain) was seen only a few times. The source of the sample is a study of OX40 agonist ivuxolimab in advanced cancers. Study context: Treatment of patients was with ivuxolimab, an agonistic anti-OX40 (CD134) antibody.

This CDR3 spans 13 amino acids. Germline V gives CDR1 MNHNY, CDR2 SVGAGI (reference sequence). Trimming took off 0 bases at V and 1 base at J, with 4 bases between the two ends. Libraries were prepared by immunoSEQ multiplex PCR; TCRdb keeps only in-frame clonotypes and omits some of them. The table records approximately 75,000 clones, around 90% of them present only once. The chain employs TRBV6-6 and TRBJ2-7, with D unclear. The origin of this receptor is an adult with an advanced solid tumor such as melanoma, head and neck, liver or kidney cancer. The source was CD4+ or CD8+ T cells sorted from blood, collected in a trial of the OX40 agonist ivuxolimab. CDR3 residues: CASSYSQSYEQYF. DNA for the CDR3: TGTGCCAGCAGTTACTCCCAGTCCTACGAGCAGTACTTC.